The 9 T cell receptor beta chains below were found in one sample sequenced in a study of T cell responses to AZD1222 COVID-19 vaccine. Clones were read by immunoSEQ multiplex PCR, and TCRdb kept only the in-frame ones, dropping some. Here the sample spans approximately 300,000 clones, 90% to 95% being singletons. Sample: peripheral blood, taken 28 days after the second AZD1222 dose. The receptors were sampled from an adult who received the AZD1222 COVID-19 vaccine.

CDR3 nucleotide sequence: TGTGCCAGCTCACCACTGGGGGCTAATGAAAAACTGTTTTTT. The encoded protein is CASSPLGANEKLFF. The chain is built from TRBV18 and TRBJ1-4; possible D gene TRBD1, 5 bases. Germline V lookup: CDR1 KGHSH, CDR2 LQKENI. Between the trimmed V and J ends, which lost 1 base and 3 bases, there was a span of 6 bases. The length of the CDR3 is 14 residues.

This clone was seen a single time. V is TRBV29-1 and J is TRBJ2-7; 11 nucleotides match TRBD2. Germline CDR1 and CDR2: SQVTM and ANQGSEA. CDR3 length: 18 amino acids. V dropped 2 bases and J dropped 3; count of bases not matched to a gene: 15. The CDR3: CSVELPSGRTPTGYEQYF. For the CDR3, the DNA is TGCAGCGTTGAACTGCCTAGCGGGAGGACCCCAACGGGCTACGAGCAGTACTTC.

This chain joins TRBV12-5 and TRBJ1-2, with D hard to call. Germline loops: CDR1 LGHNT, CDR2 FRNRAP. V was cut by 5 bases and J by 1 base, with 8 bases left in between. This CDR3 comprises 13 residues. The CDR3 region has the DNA TGTGCTAGTGGTGCCTACAATAACTATGGCTACACCTTC. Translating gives CASGAYNNYGYTF.

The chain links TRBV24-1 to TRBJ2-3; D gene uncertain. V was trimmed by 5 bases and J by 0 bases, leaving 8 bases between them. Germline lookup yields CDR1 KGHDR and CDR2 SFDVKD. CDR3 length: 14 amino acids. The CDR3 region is CATSGVTSTDTQYF. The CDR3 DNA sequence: TGTGCCACCAGTGGGGTGACTAGCACAGATACGCAGTATTTT.

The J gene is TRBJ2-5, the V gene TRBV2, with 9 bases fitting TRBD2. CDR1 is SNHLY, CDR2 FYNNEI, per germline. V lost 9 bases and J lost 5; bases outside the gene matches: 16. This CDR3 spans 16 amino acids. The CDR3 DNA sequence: TGTGCCAGTACACTTGATAGCGGGGGCCTCGGGGAGACCCAGTACTTC. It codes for CASTLDSGGLGETQYF.

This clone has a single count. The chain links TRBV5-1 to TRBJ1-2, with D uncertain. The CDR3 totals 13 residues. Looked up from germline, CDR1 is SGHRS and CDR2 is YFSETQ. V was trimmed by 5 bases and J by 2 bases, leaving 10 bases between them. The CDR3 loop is CASRDPGNYGYTF. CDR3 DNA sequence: TGCGCCAGCAGGGACCCTGGGAACTATGGCTACACCTTC.

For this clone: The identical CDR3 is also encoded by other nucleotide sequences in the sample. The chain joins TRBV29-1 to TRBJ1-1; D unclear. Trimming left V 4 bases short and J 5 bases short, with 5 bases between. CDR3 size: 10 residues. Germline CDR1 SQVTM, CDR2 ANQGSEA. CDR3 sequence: CSVGGTEAFF. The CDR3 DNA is TGCAGCGTTGGTGGGACTGAAGCTTTCTTT.

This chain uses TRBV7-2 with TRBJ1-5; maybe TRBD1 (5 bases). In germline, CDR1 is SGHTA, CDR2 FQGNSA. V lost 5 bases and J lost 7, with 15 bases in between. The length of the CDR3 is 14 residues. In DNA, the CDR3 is TGTGCCAGCAGCGGGGCAGCGCTTATGCAGCCCCAGCATTTT. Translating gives CASSGAALMQPQHF.

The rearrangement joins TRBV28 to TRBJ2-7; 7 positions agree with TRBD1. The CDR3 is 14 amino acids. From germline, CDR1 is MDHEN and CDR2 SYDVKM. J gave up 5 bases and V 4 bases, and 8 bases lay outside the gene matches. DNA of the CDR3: TGTGCCAGCAGTTCTGTGACAGGGTCCAACGAGCAGTACTTC. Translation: CASSSVTGSNEQYF.